This T cell receptor (beta chain) was recovered during a study of blood T cell repertoires in COVID-19. About the study: The United States, Italy and Spain supplied acute and convalescent COVID-19 samples.

In the original workflow: Scientists estimated how many nucleated cells there were by amplifying reference gene primers. Profiled with immunoSEQ multiplex PCR; TCRdb holds only in-frame clones, not every one. D and trimming come from the DNA, and the V and J calls and clone size come from that table. The sample records under 400,000 clones, 90% being singletons. The V end was cut by 7 bases, the J end by 2 bases, with 11 bases between. The CDR3 is made up of 14 amino acids. Germline V lookup: CDR1 LNHDA, CDR2 SQIVND (reference sequence). The sample taken for sequencing was peripheral blood. V usage is TRBV19 and J usage is TRBJ2-2; D unresolved. The receptor was derived from a man aged 18 to 30 with active or convalescent COVID-19. CDR3 protein: CASTETRNTGELFF. DNA of the CDR3: TGTGCCAGTACCGAGACAAGAAACACCGGGGAGCTGTTTTTT.